The entry below gives a single TCR beta chain sequence along with its context. Profiling relied on immunoSEQ multiplex PCR, and the TCRdb table lists in-frame clones only, not all of them. This table holds some 170,000 clones, around 94% found once. The entry originates in a study of T cell responses to AZD1222 COVID-19 vaccine. The germline V gene encodes CDR1 SQVTM and CDR2 ANQGSEA. V shed 6 bases and J shed 6 bases, with 15 bases lying between them. The CDR3 length is 12 residues. The chain links TRBV29-1 to TRBJ2-7; maybe TRBD1 (5 bases). The sequencing here drew on peripheral blood, taken on day 0 of AZD1222 vaccination. This clonotype originated in an adult in good health. CDR3 in DNA: TGCAGCGTCAATCTTGCAGGGCCCGAGCAGTACTTC. Its translation: CSVNLAGPEQYF.